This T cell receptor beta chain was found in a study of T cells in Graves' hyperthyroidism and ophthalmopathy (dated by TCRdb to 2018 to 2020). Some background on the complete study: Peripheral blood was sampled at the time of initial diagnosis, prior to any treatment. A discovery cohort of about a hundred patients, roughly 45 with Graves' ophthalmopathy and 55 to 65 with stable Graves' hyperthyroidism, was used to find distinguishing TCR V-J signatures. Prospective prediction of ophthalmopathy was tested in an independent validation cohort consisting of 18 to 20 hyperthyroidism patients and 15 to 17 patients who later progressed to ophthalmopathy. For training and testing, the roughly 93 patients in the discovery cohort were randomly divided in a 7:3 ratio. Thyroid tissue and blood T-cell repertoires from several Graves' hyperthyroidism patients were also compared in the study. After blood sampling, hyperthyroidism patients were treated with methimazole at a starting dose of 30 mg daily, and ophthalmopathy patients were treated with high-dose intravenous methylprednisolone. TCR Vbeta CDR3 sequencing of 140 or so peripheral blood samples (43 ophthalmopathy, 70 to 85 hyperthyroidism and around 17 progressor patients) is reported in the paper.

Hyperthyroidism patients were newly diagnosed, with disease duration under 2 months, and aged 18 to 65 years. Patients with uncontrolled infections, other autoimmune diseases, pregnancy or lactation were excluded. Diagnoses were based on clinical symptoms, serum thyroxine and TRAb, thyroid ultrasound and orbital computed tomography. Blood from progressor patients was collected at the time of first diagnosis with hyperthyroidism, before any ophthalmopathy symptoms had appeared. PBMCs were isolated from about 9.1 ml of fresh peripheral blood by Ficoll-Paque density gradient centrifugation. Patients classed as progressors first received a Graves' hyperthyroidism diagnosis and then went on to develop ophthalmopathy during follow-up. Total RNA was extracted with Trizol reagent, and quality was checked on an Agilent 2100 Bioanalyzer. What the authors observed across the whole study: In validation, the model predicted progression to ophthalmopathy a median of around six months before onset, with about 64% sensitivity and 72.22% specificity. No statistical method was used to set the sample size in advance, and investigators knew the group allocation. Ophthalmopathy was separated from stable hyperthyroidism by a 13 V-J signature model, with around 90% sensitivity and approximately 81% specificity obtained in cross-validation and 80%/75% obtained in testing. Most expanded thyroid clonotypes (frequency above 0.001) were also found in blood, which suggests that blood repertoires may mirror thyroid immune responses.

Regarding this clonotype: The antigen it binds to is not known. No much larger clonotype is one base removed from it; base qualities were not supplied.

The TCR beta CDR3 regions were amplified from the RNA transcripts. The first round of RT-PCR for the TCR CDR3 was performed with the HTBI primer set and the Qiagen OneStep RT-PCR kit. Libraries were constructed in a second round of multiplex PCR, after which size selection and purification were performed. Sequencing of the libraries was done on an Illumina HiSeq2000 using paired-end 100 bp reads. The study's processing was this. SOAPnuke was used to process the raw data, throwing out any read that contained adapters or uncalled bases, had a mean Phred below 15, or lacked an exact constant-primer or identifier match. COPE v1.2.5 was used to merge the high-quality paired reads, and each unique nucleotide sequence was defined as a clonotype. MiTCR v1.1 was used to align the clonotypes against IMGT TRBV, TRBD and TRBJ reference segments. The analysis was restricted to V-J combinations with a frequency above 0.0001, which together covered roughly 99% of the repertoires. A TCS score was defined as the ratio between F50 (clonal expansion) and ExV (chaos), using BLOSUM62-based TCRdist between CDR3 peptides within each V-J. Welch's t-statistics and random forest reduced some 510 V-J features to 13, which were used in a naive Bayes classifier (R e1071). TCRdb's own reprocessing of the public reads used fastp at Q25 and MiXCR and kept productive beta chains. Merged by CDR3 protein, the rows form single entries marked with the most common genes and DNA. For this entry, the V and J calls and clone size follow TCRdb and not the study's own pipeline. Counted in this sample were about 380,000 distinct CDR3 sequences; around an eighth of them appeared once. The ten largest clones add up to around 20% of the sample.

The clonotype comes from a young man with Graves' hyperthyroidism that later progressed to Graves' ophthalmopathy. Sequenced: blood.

In nucleotide form, the sequence is TGTGCCAGCAGCGTGACAGGGATTATCTACGAGCAGTACTTC. It is translated as CASSVTGIIYEQYF. The chain employs TRBV7-9 and TRBJ2-7; 7 middle bases align to TRBD1. As encoded in the germline V gene (reference sequence), CDR1 is SEHNR while CDR2 is FQNEAQ. V trim: 5 bases; J trim: 3 bases; unmatched bases: 7. Measured from the cysteine to the phenylalanine, the CDR3 is 14 residues long. Only the CDR3 portion is preserved as DNA: 42 bases, with reading frame beginning at the first base.